Shown below are 18 T cell receptor beta chains from a single sample sequenced in a study of OX40 agonist ivuxolimab in advanced cancers. The library was made by the immunoSEQ multiplex PCR assay. Here the immuneACCESS table is served through TCRdb, limited to in-frame sequences with V and J called. Missing clones are a known gap in these copies; in checked studies unresolved V genes cover under half, and the rest lacks a known reason. Within this sample are around 72,000 clones, with more than 70% of them counted one time only. The ten largest clonotypes hold around 8.2% of the sample. The sample here was CD4+ or CD8+ T cells sorted from blood, taken in a trial of the OX40 agonist ivuxolimab. Receptors were obtained from an adult with an advanced solid tumor such as melanoma, head and neck, liver or kidney cancer.

The CDR3 DNA follows: TGTGCCAGCAGCCCCCAGGGTCTCACTGGAAACACCATATATTTT. Translating it yields CASSPQGLTGNTIYF. The chain recombines TRBV6-5 with TRBJ1-3; TRBD1 is a possible D gene (5 bases). Trimming stripped 6 bases from V and 2 bases from J, with 14 bases between. Germline V gene sequence: CDR1 MNHEY, CDR2 SVGAGI. CDR3 length: 15 amino acids.

The CDR3 DNA follows: TGCGCCAGCAGCTTTCCCGGGGAAGAGACCCAGTACTTC. Residues: CASSFPGEETQYF. The V call is TRBV5-1, the J call TRBJ2-5, with a weak D call TRBD2 (5 bases). The CDR3 is made up of 13 amino acids. Germline V gives CDR1 SGHRS, CDR2 YFSETQ. The V end lost 2 bases, the J end lost 3 bases, and 8 bases lay between the germline ends.

CDR3 coding DNA: TGTGCCAGCACCCGACAGTTAAATTCACCCCTCCACTTT. It translates to CASTRQLNSPLHF. The rearrangement links TRBV2 to TRBJ1-6; a possible D gene is TRBD1 (5 bases). V was cut by 7 bases and J by 7 bases, with 11 bases left in between. The V gene's germline CDR1 is SNHLY and CDR2 FYNNEI. The CDR3 has 13 amino acids.

V usage is TRBV5-1 and J usage is TRBJ2-5, with 11 bases that match TRBD2. This CDR3 has 14 amino acids. V trimming: 4 bases; J trimming: 3 bases; junction bases outside the gene matches: 2. Germline V lookup: CDR1 SGHRS, CDR2 YFSETQ. The CDR3 loop reads CASSPGLAEETQYF. CDR3 nucleotides: TGCGCCAGCAGCCCGGGACTAGCGGAAGAGACCCAGTACTTC.

The chain joins TRBV6-5 to TRBJ2-3; possibly TRBD2 for D (5 bases). The length of the CDR3 is 15 residues. From germline, CDR1 is MNHEY and CDR2 SVGAGI. Trimming took 5 bases from V and 2 from J, leaving 14 bases between them. CDR3 bases: TGTGCCAGCAGTCTCGGGGAATTCTCCACAGATACGCAGTATTTT. Encoded protein: CASSLGEFSTDTQYF.

The chain employs TRBV28 and TRBJ1-1; D uncertain. This CDR3 comprises 13 residues. Per the germline V gene, CDR1 is MDHEN and CDR2 is SYDVKM. V was trimmed by 5 bases and J by 1 base, leaving 8 bases between them. As DNA, the CDR3 is TGTGCCAGCAGTAATATCTGGAACACTGAAGCTTTCTTT. It is translated as CASSNIWNTEAFF.

The chain is built from TRBV7-9 and TRBJ2-3, with no clear D. V was pared by 0 bases and J by 5 bases, with 0 bases between. Germline assignment: CDR1 SEHNR and CDR2 FQNEAQ (reference sequence). The CDR3 totals 11 residues. Written as DNA, the CDR3 is TGTGCCAGCAGCTTAGCAGATACGCAGTATTTT. It yields the protein CASSLADTQYF.

This chain joins TRBV6-1 and TRBJ1-3; D uncertain. In germline, CDR1 is MNHNS, CDR2 SASEGT. V lost 2 bases to trimming and J lost 8 bases, with 7 bases between them. This CDR3 has 12 residues. CDR3 bases: TGTGCCAGCAGTGAATATCAAGACACCATATATTTT. This codes for CASSEYQDTIYF.

In DNA form, the CDR3 reads TGCGCCAGCAGCTTGGGCGCAGGGGCCTACAATGAGCAGTTCTTC. It codes for CASSLGAGAYNEQFF. The rearrangement uses TRBV5-1 and TRBJ2-1; a possible D gene is TRBD1 (6 bases). The germline V and J ends were trimmed by 0 bases and 2 bases, with 9 bases remaining between them. Germline values: CDR1 SGHRS, CDR2 YFSETQ. This CDR3 contains 15 residues.

The chain couples TRBV19 to TRBJ1-2, with D perhaps TRBD1 (5 bases). The CDR3 has 12 amino acids. Germline V CDR1 and CDR2: LNHDA, SQIVND (reference sequence). V was trimmed by 10 bases and J by 9 bases, leaving 18 bases between them. The CDR3 here is CATRDGFDSYTF. CDR3 coding DNA: TGTGCCACCAGGGACGGTTTCGATAGCTACACCTTC.

The J gene is TRBJ2-7, the V gene TRBV2, with 11 bases that match TRBD1. The CDR3 runs to 14 residues. V was clipped by 8 bases and J by 1 base; unmatched bases: 4. CDR1 is SNHLY and CDR2 is FYNNEI in the germline V gene. This chain's CDR3 is CASADRGRSYEQYV. The DNA for the CDR3 is TGTGCCAGCGCGGACAGGGGGCGATCCTACGAGCAGTACGTC.

The chain links TRBV27 to TRBJ2-1; D unclear. The germline V and J ends were trimmed by 3 bases and 2 bases, with 11 bases remaining between them. CDR1 is MNHEY, CDR2 SMNVEV, per germline (reference sequence). This CDR3 contains 15 residues. CDR3 in DNA: TGTGCCAGCAGTTTGCGCCTTAGCCCCTACAATGAGCAGTTCTTC. Translating gives CASSLRLSPYNEQFF.

The chain links TRBV7-3 to TRBJ1-1, with unresolved D. The CDR3 runs to 13 residues. CDR1 is SGHTA and CDR2 is FQGTGA in the germline V gene. The V end lost 8 bases, the J end lost 4 bases, and 14 bases lay between the germline ends. The CDR3 DNA is TGTGCCAGCTCGATCGGGGTGGGCACTGAAGCTTTCTTT. As protein: CASSIGVGTEAFF. Filled out from reference TRBV7-3 and TRBJ1-1, the complete variable domain reads GAGVSQTPSNKVTEKGKYVELRCDPISGHTALYWYRQSLGQGPEFLIYFQGTGAADDSGLPNDRFFAVRPEGSVSTLKIQRTERGDSAVYLCASSIGVGTEAFFGQGTRLTVV.

The V gene is TRBV11-1, the J gene TRBJ2-5; 7 nucleotides agree with TRBD2. Per germline, CDR1 SGHAT and CDR2 FQDESV (reference sequence). The CDR3 runs 14 residues. V gave up 7 bases and J gave up 5 bases; unmatched junction bases: 10. The DNA for the CDR3 is TGTGCCAGCACTGATGGGAGGGCCGAGGAGACCCAGTACTTC. The encoded protein is CASTDGRAEETQYF.

CDR3 sequence reads: CASSPPGVPGELFF. In nucleotides, the CDR3 is TGTGCCAGCAGTCCCCCAGGGGTACCGGGGGAGCTGTTTTTT. The V and J genes are TRBV27 and TRBJ2-2, with D maybe TRBD1 (6 bases). Trimming removed 5 bases at V and 8 bases at J, with 15 bases between. The CDR3 has 14 amino acids. The germline V gene has CDR1 MNHEY and CDR2 SMNVEV (reference sequence).

The rearrangement links TRBV16 to TRBJ1-4; TRBD1 aligns across 9 bases. The germline V gene encodes CDR1 KGHSY and CDR2 FQNENV. The V gene end was trimmed by 4 bases and the J gene end by 1 base; junction bases not matched to a gene: 10. The CDR3 contains 18 residues. The CDR3, as DNA: TGTGCCAGCAGCCCAGAAGACAGGGGGATATTAACTAATGAAAAACTGTTTTTT. It translates to CASSPEDRGILTNEKLFF.

The chain employs TRBV6-1 and TRBJ1-5; unclear D gene. Germline-derived CDR1 and CDR2 are MNHNS and SASEGT. V dropped 1 base and J dropped 6 bases, with 7 bases sitting between them. The CDR3 consists of 13 residues. CDR3 sequence: CASSEGVGQPQHF. DNA of the CDR3: TGTGCCAGCAGTGAAGGAGTGGGTCAGCCCCAGCATTTT.

This chain connects TRBV5-1 to TRBJ2-3; D is unresolved. From germline, CDR1 is SGHRS and CDR2 YFSETQ. CDR3 size: 15 residues. Trimming took off 0 bases at V and 1 base at J, with 9 bases between the two ends. CDR3 sequence: CASSLESRGTDTQYF. The CDR3 DNA sequence: TGCGCCAGCAGCTTGGAGAGTAGGGGCACAGATACGCAGTATTTT.